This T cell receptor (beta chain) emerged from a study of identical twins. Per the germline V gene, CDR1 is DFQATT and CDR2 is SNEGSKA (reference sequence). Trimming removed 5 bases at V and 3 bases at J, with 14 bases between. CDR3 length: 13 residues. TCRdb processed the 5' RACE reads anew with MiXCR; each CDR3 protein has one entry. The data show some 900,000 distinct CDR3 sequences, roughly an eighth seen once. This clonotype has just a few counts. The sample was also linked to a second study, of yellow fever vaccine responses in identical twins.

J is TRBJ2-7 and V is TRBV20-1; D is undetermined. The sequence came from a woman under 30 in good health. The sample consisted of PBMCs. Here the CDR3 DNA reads TGCAGTGCTCAGCGCCCTAACGACTACGAGCAGTACTTC. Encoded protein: CSAQRPNDYEQYF.